The rows below give T cell receptor beta chains drawn from one sample of a study of blood T cells in healthy people across ages. In TCRdb, the 5' RACE reads were re-called with MiXCR into one record per CDR3 protein. The sample holds 800,000 to 1,300,000 distinct CDR3 sequences; about 23% are singletons and the top ten take around 0.75%. This same sample was also taken into another study, of T cells of mothers and their children.

Input material: blood. The source of these receptors is a girl aged 2-10 years in good health. The CDR3 runs from the conserved cysteine through the conserved F or W.

v_call	j_call	cdr3_aa
TRBV12-3/TRBV12-4	TRBJ2-1	CASSLALSLGISEQFF
TRBV11-2	TRBJ2-1	CASSLIFTSFYNEQFF
TRBV7-3	TRBJ2-2	CASSRSPTGLAGTGELFF
TRBV20-1	TRBJ2-1	CSARDSGGKSSYNEQFF
TRBV12-3/TRBV12-4	TRBJ2-6	CASRTTAGTPGANVLTF
TRBV7-2	TRBJ1-3	CASSLSPNSGNTIYF
TRBV7-9	TRBJ2-6	CASSATYGANVLTF
TRBV4-2	TRBJ1-5	CASSQGTGNNQPQHF
TRBV29-1	TRBJ1-3	CSVYMDGNTIYF
TRBV24-1	TRBJ2-2	CATSVLPGELFF
TRBV29-1	TRBJ2-7	CSVEDQGVQYF
TRBV7-9	TRBJ1-2	CASSLGTGGASRGYTF
TRBV5-1	TRBJ1-5	CASSLEGGPSQPQHF
TRBV5-1	TRBJ2-1	CASSLDPGEGRNNEQFF
TRBV12-3/TRBV12-4	TRBJ2-7	CASSRRDRGTYEQYF
TRBV10-3	-	CATAPKSSYEQYF
TRBV12-3/TRBV12-4	TRBJ2-7	CASSWGIVAYEQYF
TRBV28	TRBJ2-7	CASSAPHRGGSYEQYF
TRBV7-2	TRBJ2-3	CASSYLLLEGDTQYF
TRBV2	TRBJ1-2	CASSEVDRANYGYTF
TRBV5-6	TRBJ2-5	CASSLAGTSGKETQYF
TRBV12-3/TRBV12-4	TRBJ2-5	CASSLSGPYGQYF